This passage covers 5 T cell receptor beta chains from one sample sequenced in a study of CD8+CD57+ T cells in acquired aplastic anemia. TCR beta VDJ combinations and CDR3 sequences were profiled from genomic DNA. In TCRdb, the reads were re-called with MiXCR into one record per CDR3 protein. The sample has about 240,000 distinct CDR3 sequences, more than 45% seen once. Patients picked for sequencing had shown CD8+CD57+ cell expansion detected by flow cytometry. What was sequenced was sorted CD4+, CD8+, or CD8+CD57+ T cells (not recorded which) from PBMCs. The receptors come from a human donor with aplastic anemia.

This clonotype was counted only a few times. The rearrangement joins TRBV3-1 to TRBJ1-1; no firm D call. The CDR3 contains 16 residues. Germline assignment: CDR1 LGHDT and CDR2 YNNKEL (reference sequence). The germline V and J ends were trimmed by 1 base and 1 base, with 13 bases remaining between them. The CDR3 DNA reads TGTGCCAGCAGCCAAGGACGACAAAGCTGGAACACTGAAGCTTTCTTT. It specifies CASSQGRQSWNTEAFF.

This clonotype was counted ten times or more. The rearrangement links TRBV7-7 to TRBJ2-5; a weak D match, TRBD2 (7 bases). The germline gives CDR1 SSHAT, CDR2 FNYEAQ (reference sequence). V gave up 11 bases and J gave up 5 bases, with 15 bases separating them. The CDR3 is made up of 12 amino acids. CDR3 in amino acids: CAVLGGAETQYF. The CDR3 DNA reads TGTGCCGTTCTTGGGGGGGCGGAGACCCAGTACTTC.

Regarding this clonotype: A single base separates this from a much larger clone, so it may be a read error. This chain links TRBV12-3 or TRBV12-4 with TRBJ1-2; no clear D. This CDR3 comprises 13 residues. The CDR3 reads CASSLVFTDGCTF. The CDR3 DNA is TGTGCCAGCAGTTTGGTCTTCACGGATGGCTGCACCTTC.

The genes are TRBV7-9 and TRBJ2-1; 8 bases map to TRBD2. With 5 bases clipped from V and 5 bases from J, the junction kept 11 bases outside the gene matches. The CDR3 totals 16 residues. The V gene's germline CDR1 is SEHNR and CDR2 FQNEAQ (reference sequence). This chain's CDR3 is CASSSSYLAGHNEQFF. CDR3 in DNA: TGTGCCAGCAGCAGCAGTTACTTAGCGGGACACAATGAGCAGTTCTTC.

This clonotype was seen a handful of times. The chain uses TRBV5-1 and TRBJ2-5, with 11 bases fitting TRBD2. The CDR3 spans 17 residues. Germline V lookup: CDR1 SGHRS, CDR2 YFSETQ. J lost 1 base, V lost 0 bases, and 5 bases had no gene match. CDR3 sequence: CASSLAVAGGPQETQYF. CDR3 nucleotide sequence: TGCGCCAGCAGCTTGGCAGTAGCGGGAGGGCCCCAAGAGACCCAGTACTTC.